These 15 T cell receptor beta chains were all obtained from the same sample, sequenced in a study of T cell responses to AZD1222 COVID-19 vaccine. The repertoire was sequenced with immunoSEQ multiplex PCR; TCRdb's copy has only in-frame clones and lacks some. Of 180,000 or so clones in the sample, approximately 90% are singletons; the top ten hold roughly 1.4%. Sequencing used peripheral blood, obtained 28 days after the second AZD1222 dose. These TCRs come from an adult who received the AZD1222 COVID-19 vaccine.

The V call is TRBV29-1, the J call TRBJ1-1; 8 bases line up with TRBD1. This CDR3 spans 13 amino acids. V gave up 4 bases and J gave up 5 bases; unmatched junction bases: 6. Per the germline V gene, CDR1 is SQVTM and CDR2 is ANQGSEA. The chain's CDR3 is CSVAWTGLTEAFF. In nucleotides, the CDR3 is TGCAGCGTTGCGTGGACAGGGCTGACTGAAGCTTTCTTT.

CDR3 residues: CASSPGQTEQPQHF. In DNA form, the CDR3 reads TGTGCCAGCAGCCCGGGACAAACGGAGCAGCCCCAGCATTTT. The chain employs TRBV11-2 and TRBJ1-5, with a tentative D call TRBD1 (6 bases). Germline V CDR1 and CDR2: SGHAT, FQNNGV. The CDR3 runs 14 residues. V was shortened by 5 bases and J by 7 bases, with 15 bases between the two germline ends.

The chain recombines TRBV5-6 with TRBJ1-4; unclear D gene. The CDR3 runs 14 residues. Trimming shortened V by 4 bases and J by 5 bases, and 12 bases separated the two germline ends. The germline gives CDR1 SGHDT, CDR2 YYEEEE. The CDR3 protein is CASSLGSLNEKLFF. The CDR3 nucleotides read TGTGCCAGCAGCCTCGGGTCGCTGAATGAAAAACTGTTTTTT.

The V and J genes are TRBV5-1 and TRBJ2-1; 10 bases are a match to TRBD1. With 3 bases clipped from V and 12 bases from J, the junction kept 18 bases outside the gene matches. The CDR3 is 17 residues long. Germline CDR1 and CDR2: SGHRS and YFSETQ. Here the CDR3 DNA reads TGCGCCAGCAGCTCAGGGGCCCCGGGACAGGGGTCTACTCGGCAGTTCTTC. Residues: CASSSGAPGQGSTRQFF.

J is TRBJ1-2 and V is TRBV7-2; TRBD1 is a possible D gene (5 bases). This CDR3 is 13 amino acids long. V shed 1 base and J shed 2 bases, with 5 bases lying between them. The V gene's germline CDR1 is SGHTA and CDR2 FQGNSA. The CDR3 sequence: CASSLGQNYGYTF. DNA of the CDR3: TGTGCCAGCAGCTTAGGACAGAACTATGGCTACACCTTC.

The chain is built from TRBV5-1 and TRBJ1-1; D may be TRBD1 (6 bases). The CDR3 runs 15 residues. Germline CDR1 is SGHRS and CDR2 is YFSETQ. With 0 bases removed from V and 4 bases from J, the gap between germline ends came to 13 bases. The CDR3 nucleotides read TGCGCCAGCAGCTTGGGGTGGCTCAGGGGCACTGAAGCTTTCTTT. This sequence encodes CASSLGWLRGTEAFF.

The chain has TRBV4-3 and TRBJ2-1; 13 bases agree with TRBD2. The J segment lost 15 bases and the V segment lost 3 bases, leaving 5 bases of the junction unmatched. Germline V CDR1 and CDR2: LGHNA, YSLEER. The CDR3 consists of 13 residues. CDR3 coding DNA: TGCGCCAGCAGCCAGGGACTAGCGGGGAGGGGGTTCTTC. The encoded protein is CASSQGLAGRGFF.

V and J are TRBV7-9 and TRBJ1-1; D perhaps matches TRBD1 (5 bases). Germline CDR1 and CDR2: SEHNR and FQNEAQ (reference sequence). The CDR3 runs 13 residues. Between the trimmed V and J ends, which lost 2 bases and 5 bases, there was a span of 9 bases. This CDR3 is CASSLRGSTEAFF. The CDR3 DNA follows: TGTGCCAGCAGCTTACGGGGGAGTACTGAAGCTTTCTTT.

This chain connects TRBV5-1 to TRBJ1-1; D is ambiguous. Trimming removed 1 base from V and 2 bases from J, with 9 bases in between. This CDR3 is built from 14 residues. Germline values: CDR1 SGHRS, CDR2 YFSETQ. The CDR3 region has the DNA TGCGCCAGCAGCTTGATACCAGGCAACACTGAAGCTTTCTTT. Its translation: CASSLIPGNTEAFF.

The chain recombines TRBV27 with TRBJ1-5; D is undetermined. The CDR3 has 11 amino acids. V was clipped by 8 bases and J by 2 bases, with 4 bases between them. Germline V gene lookup returns CDR1 MNHEY and CDR2 SMNVEV (reference sequence). The CDR3 loop reads CASGGNQPQHF. The CDR3 DNA reads as TGTGCCAGCGGGGGCAATCAGCCCCAGCATTTT.

The CDR3 DNA sequence: TGTGCCAGCAGTCTCCGGGACAGGCCCGGTGTAAGAGGCTACACCTTC. Translated: CASSLRDRPGVRGYTF. The V gene is TRBV28, the J gene TRBJ1-2, with 8 bases matching TRBD1. Germline V gene sequence: CDR1 MDHEN, CDR2 SYDVKM. J lost 8 bases, V lost 5 bases, and 16 bases had no gene match. The CDR3 is 16 amino acids.

The chain joins TRBV7-2 to TRBJ2-3; 7 bases are shared with TRBD2. Germline CDR1 reads SGHTA; CDR2 reads FQGNSA. Losses at the gene ends were 0 bases for V and 5 bases for J; bases not matched to a gene: 5. The CDR3 is 15 amino acids. The CDR3 reads CASSLAGGPGDTQYF. CDR3 DNA sequence: TGTGCCAGCAGCTTAGCGGGAGGGCCTGGAGATACGCAGTATTTT.

On this clone itself: This specimen includes other DNA sequences encoding the same CDR3. CDR3 sequence (DNA): TGTGCCAGCAGCCGATACGAGCAGTACTTC. It is translated as CASSRYEQYF. The chain combines TRBV28 with TRBJ2-7; D ambiguous. This CDR3 comprises 10 residues. V was clipped by 6 bases and J by 4 bases, with 4 bases between them. CDR1 MDHEN and CDR2 SYDVKM come from the germline V gene.

This clone was detected once. This chain uses TRBV4-1 with TRBJ1-3; no clear D gene. Germline CDR1 MGHRA, CDR2 YSYEKL. The V end was cut by 0 bases, the J end by 8 bases, with 17 bases between. This CDR3 spans 16 amino acids. The CDR3 DNA reads as TGCGCCAGCAGCCAAGAGGCAGTACTGGGTGGGGACACCATATATTTT. This sequence encodes CASSQEAVLGGDTIYF.

This chain links TRBV11-2 with TRBJ2-2; perhaps TRBD1 as D (5 bases). Per the germline V gene, CDR1 is SGHAT and CDR2 is FQNNGV. The V end was cut by 5 bases, the J end by 6 bases, with 13 bases between. The CDR3 loop spans 14 amino acids. The DNA of the CDR3 is TGTGCCAGCAGCCCCCGACAGAGCGCCGGGGAGCTGTTTTTT. Protein product: CASSPRQSAGELFF.